The clone carrying this T cell receptor beta chain was seen more than once but under ten times. Antigen unknown. These data come from a study of T-cell memory formation after mild COVID-19. Study at large: Clusters of TCRs were largely donor specific. Study-wide results and caveats: In pre-infection memory, a portion of responding clones appeared, which suggested that cross-reactive memory joined. Day 15 to 85 contracting clones showed balanced CD4/CD8; day 15 to 37 expanders favored CD4+.

The CDR3 is 14 amino acids. CDR1 is SEHNR and CDR2 is FQNEAQ in the germline V gene (reference sequence). V was shortened by 5 bases and J by 8 bases, with 15 bases between the two germline ends. Using its own MiXCR run on the 5' RACE reads, TCRdb lists one record per CDR3 protein. This sample yields around 180,000 distinct CDR3 sequences, of which roughly 17% are seen a single time; about 1.9% belongs to the top ten. The genes are TRBV7-9 and TRBJ2-2; D is undetermined. The receptor's source is an adult woman who had mild COVID-19 (a few samples of this study predate the infection). Cell type and time point are not known. The sample was PBMCs or a T cell subset sorted from them (not recorded which). CDR3 region: CASSPDGPLGELFF. The CDR3 coding sequence is TGTGCCAGCAGCCCAGATGGTCCCTTGGGGGAGCTGTTTTTT.